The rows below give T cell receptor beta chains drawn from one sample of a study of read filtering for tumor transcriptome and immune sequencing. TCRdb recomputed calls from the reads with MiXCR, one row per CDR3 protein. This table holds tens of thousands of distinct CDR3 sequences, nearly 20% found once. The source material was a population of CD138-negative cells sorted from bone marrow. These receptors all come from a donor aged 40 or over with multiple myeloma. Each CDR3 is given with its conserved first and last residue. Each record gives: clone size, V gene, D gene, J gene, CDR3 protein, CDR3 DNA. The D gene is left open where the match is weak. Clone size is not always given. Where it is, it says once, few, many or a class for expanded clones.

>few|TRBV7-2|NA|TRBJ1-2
CASSPLARGRTYGYTF
TGTGCCAGCAGCCCATTGGCCCGGGGACGGACCTATGGCTACACCTTC
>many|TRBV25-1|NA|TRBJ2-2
CASRGNSGELFF
TGTGCCAGCAGGGGGAACTCCGGGGAGCTGTTTTTT
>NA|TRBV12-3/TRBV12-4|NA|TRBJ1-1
CASSPGGSNTEAFF
TGTGCCAGCAGCCCCGGGGGGTCGAACACTGAAGCTTTCTTT
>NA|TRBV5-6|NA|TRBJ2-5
CASSSSYGTQYF
TGTGCCAGCAGCTCCAGCTACGGGACGCAGTACTTC
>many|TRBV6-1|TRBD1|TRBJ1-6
CASRGQRWTPLHF
TGTGCCAGCAGGGGACAGAGGTGGACACCCCTCCACTTT
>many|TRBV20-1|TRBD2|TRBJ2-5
CSLDSGSDETQYF
TGCAGTTTAGATAGCGGGAGCGACGAGACCCAGTACTTC
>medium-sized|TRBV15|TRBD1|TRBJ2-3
CATSDRGETDTQYF
TGTGCCACCAGCGACAGGGGGGAGACAGATACGCAGTATTTT
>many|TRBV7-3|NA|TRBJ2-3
CASSLGAGPGTDTQYF
TGTGCCAGCAGCTTAGGGGCCGGACCGGGCACAGATACGCAGTATTTT
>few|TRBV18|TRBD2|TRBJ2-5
CASSPSGGDETQYF
TGTGCCAGCTCACCATCCGGGGGGGACGAGACCCAGTACTTC
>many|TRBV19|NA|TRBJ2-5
CASSPRQAAETQYF
TGTGCCAGTAGCCCTCGACAGGCAGCAGAGACCCAGTACTTC
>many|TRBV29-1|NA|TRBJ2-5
CSVELQGIQETQYF
TGCAGCGTTGAACTACAGGGTATCCAAGAGACCCAGTACTTC
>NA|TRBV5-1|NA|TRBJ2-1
CASSFQGGGTYNEQSF
TGCGCCAGCAGCTTCCAAGGGGGCGGGACCTACAATGAGCAATCCTTC
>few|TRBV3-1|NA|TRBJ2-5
CASSSRAPGGETQYF
TGTGCCAGCAGCTCCCGGGCCCCCGGAGGAGAGACCCAGTACTTC
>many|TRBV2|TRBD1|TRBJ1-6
CASRARGQGTSSPLHF
TGTGCCAGCAGGGCCAGAGGACAGGGCACCTCCTCACCCCTCCACTTT
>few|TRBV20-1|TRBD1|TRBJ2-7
CSASIATGVYEQYF
TGCAGTGCTAGTATCGCGACAGGGGTTTACGAGCAGTACTTC
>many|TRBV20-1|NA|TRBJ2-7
CSASGTRAPYEQYF
TGCAGTGCTAGTGGGACTCGAGCCCCCTACGAGCAGTACTTC
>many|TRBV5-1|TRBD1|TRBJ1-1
CASSSTGAEAFF
TGCGCCAGCAGCTCTACAGGGGCTGAAGCTTTCTTT
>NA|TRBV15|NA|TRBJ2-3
CATSPAQVLDWNTQYF
TGTGCCACCAGCCCAGCTCAAGTTCTAGACTGGAATACGCAGTATTTT
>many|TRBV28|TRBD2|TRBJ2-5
CASSRSSGGRTETQYF
TGTGCCAGCAGTAGGTCTAGCGGGGGGCGAACGGAGACCCAGTACTTC
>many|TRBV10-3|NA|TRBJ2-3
CAISGGTSNTDTQYF
TGTGCCATCAGTGGGGGGACTTCAAACACAGATACGCAGTATTTT
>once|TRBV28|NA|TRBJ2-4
CASLTGTSKNIQYF
TGTGCCAGCCTCACCGGGACATCTAAAAACATTCAGTACTTC
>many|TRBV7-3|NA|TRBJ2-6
CASSAQGSGANVLTF
TGTGCCAGCAGCGCCCAGGGTTCTGGGGCCAACGTCCTGACTTTC
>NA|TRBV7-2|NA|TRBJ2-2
CASSSKTVGELFF
TGTGCCAGCAGCTCGAAGACGGTCGGGGAGCTGTTTTTT
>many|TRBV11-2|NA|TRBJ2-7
CASSLEVTREQYF
TGTGCCAGCAGCTTAGAGGTCACGAGGGAGCAGTACTTC
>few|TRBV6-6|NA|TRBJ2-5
CASSYGRFQETQYF
TGTGCCAGCAGTTACGGCAGATTCCAAGAGACCCAGTACTTC
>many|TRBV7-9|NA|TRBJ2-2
CASSRRGLNTGELFF
TGTGCCAGCAGCCGCCGGGGCCTGAACACCGGGGAGCTGTTTTTT
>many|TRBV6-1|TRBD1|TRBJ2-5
CAGSSGGTQETQYF
TGTGCCGGGAGCTCAGGGGGTACACAAGAGACCCAGTACTTC
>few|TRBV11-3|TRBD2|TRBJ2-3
CASSTGHGRGTDTQYF
TGTGCCAGCAGCACCGGTCACGGGAGGGGCACAGATACGCAGTATTTT
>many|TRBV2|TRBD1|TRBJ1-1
CASSSRTGDTEAFF
TGTGCCAGCAGTTCCCGGACAGGGGACACTGAAGCTTTCTTT
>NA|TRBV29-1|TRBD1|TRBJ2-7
CSVQGDREYEQYF
TGCAGCGTTCAAGGTGACAGGGAGTACGAGCAGTACTTC
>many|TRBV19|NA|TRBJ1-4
CASSIGGSEKLFF
TGTGCCAGTAGTATCGGAGGGAGTGAAAAACTGTTTTTT
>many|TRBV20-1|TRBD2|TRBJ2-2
CSAKAGTSNTGELFF
TGCAGTGCTAAAGCGGGAACCTCGAACACCGGGGAGCTGTTTTTT
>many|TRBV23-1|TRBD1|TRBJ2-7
CASSHLFPKTGFHEQYF
TGCGCCAGCAGTCATTTGTTCCCGAAGACAGGGTTCCACGAGCAGTACTTC
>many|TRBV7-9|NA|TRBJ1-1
CASSLGRLNTEAFF
TGTGCCAGCAGCTTGGGACGGTTGAACACTGAAGCTTTCTTT
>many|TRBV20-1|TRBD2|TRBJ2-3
CSARGLAYPSTDTQYF
TGCAGTGCTCGCGGACTAGCTTACCCTAGCACAGATACGCAGTATTTT
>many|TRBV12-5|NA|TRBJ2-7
CASGLVTGRDEQYF
TGTGCTAGTGGTTTGGTAACAGGGCGGGACGAGCAGTACTTC
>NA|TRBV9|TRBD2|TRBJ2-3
CASSVREGATDTQYF
TGTGCCAGCAGCGTAAGGGAGGGAGCGACAGATACGCAGTATTTT
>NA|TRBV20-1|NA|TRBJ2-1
CSATGPKGDEQFF
TGCAGTGCTACAGGACCTAAGGGCGATGAGCAGTTCTTC
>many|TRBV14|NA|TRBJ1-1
CASSQGRDTEAFF
TGTGCCAGCAGCCAAGGGCGGGACACTGAAGCTTTCTTT
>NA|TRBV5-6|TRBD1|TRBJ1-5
CASSFTGARQPQHF
TGTGCCAGCAGCTTTACAGGGGCCAGGCAGCCCCAGCATTTT
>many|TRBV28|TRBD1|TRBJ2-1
CASIPNRGSYNEQFF
TGTGCCAGCATCCCGAACAGGGGTTCCTACAATGAGCAGTTCTTC
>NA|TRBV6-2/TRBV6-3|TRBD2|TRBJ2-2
CASSFWTSGSRELFF
TGTGCCAGCAGTTTCTGGACTAGCGGGAGCCGGGAGCTGTTTTTT
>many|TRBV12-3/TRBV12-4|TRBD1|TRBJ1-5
CASSPTGTNQPQHF
TGTGCCAGCAGCCCGACAGGGACTAATCAGCCCCAGCATTTT
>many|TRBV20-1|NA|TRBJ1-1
CSALRGEAFF
TGCAGTGCCCTCCGGGGTGAAGCTTTCTTT
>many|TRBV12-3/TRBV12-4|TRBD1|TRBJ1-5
CASSPTGGGNQPQHF
TGTGCCAGCAGTCCGACAGGGGGCGGTAATCAGCCCCAGCATTTT